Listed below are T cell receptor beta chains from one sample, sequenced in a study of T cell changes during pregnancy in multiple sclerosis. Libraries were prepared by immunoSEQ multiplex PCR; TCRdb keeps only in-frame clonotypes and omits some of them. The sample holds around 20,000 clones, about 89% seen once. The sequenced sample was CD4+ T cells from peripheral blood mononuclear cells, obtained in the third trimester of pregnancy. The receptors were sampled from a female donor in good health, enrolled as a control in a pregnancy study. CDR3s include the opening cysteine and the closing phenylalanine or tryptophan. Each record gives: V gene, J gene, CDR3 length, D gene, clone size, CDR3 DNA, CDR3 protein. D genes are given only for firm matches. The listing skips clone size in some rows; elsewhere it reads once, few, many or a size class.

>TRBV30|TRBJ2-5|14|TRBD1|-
TGTGCCTGGAGTCAAGACAGGGACATCGAGACCCAGTACTTC
CAWSQDRDIETQYF
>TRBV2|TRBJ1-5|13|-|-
TGTGCCAGCAGTGATGACACTAATCAGCCCCAGCATTTT
CASSDDTNQPQHF
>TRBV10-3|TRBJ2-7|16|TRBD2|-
TGTGCCATCAGTGCGACTAGCGGGAGATACGGCTACGAGCAGTACTTC
CAISATSGRYGYEQYF
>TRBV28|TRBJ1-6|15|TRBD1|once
TGTGCCAGCAGTTTATTATCAGGGGGCAATTCACCCCTCCACTTT
CASSLLSGGNSPLHF
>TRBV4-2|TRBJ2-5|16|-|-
TGTGCCAGCAGCCAAGAGGCAGGGTTAAGTCAAGAGACCCAGTACTTC
CASSQEAGLSQETQYF
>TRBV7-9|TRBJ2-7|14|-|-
TGTGCCAGCAGCTTCGGGACTCTCTCCTACGAGCAGTACTTC
CASSFGTLSYEQYF
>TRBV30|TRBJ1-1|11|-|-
TGTGCCTGGAGTGAGGGGGTTCGAGCTTTCTTT
CAWSEGVRAFF
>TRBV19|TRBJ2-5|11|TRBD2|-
TGTATAAGCGGGGTTCGCGGGACCCAGTACTTC
CISGVRGTQYF
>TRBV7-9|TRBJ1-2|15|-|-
TGTGCCAGCAGCTTAGCGGTCGGGATTAACTATGGCTACACCTTC
CASSLAVGINYGYTF
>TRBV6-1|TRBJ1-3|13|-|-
TGTGCCAGCAGGGACAGCTCTGGAAACACCATATATTTT
CASRDSSGNTIYF
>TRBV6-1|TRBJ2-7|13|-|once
TGTGCCAGCAGTAGGACTTTAGCCTACGAGCAGTACTTC
CASSRTLAYEQYF
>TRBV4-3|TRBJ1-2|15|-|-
TGCGCCAGCAGCCCCTATCTTGCGGGGGCCTATGGCTACACCTTC
CASSPYLAGAYGYTF
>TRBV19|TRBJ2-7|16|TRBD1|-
TGTGCCAGTAGTCTCTCGACAGGGGGCAGCACCTACGAGCAGTACTTC
CASSLSTGGSTYEQYF
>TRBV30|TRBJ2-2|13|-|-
TGTGCCTGGAGTGACCTAACCCATGGGGAGCTGTTTTTT
CAWSDLTHGELFF
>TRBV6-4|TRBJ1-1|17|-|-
TGTGCCAGCAGTGACTCGCTCGACAGGCCCATGAACACTGAAGCTTTCTTT
CASSDSLDRPMNTEAFF
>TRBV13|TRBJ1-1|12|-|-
TGTGCCAGCAGCCCTCCGCCAGGTGAAGCTTTCTTT
CASSPPPGEAFF
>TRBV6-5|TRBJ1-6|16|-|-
TGTGCCAGCAGTTACGACAGGAACTCCTATAATTCACCCCTCCACTTT
CASSYDRNSYNSPLHF
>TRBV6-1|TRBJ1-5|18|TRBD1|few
TGTGCCAGCAGTGAAAGAGGGGGCAGCCACTATAGCAATCAGCCCCAGCATTTT
CASSERGGSHYSNQPQHF
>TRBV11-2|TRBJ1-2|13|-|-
TGTGCCAGCAGCTCCGCAGGGATCTATGGCTACACCTTC
CASSSAGIYGYTF
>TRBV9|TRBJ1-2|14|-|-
TGTGCCAGCAGCGGCCAGGGGTGGGACGGAGGCTACACCTTC
CASSGQGWDGGYTF
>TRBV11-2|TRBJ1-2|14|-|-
TGTGCCAGCAGCTCAGAGGGGGGTTATTATGGCTACACCTTC
CASSSEGGYYGYTF
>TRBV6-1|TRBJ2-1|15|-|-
TGTGCCAGCAGTGAAGCATTGACAGCTCACAATGAGCAGTTCTTC
CASSEALTAHNEQFF
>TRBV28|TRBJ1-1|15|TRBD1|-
TGTGCCAGCAGTTTAGGGACAGGGGAGGGGACTGAAGCTTTCTTT
CASSLGTGEGTEAFF
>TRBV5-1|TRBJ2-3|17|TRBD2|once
TGCGCCAGCAGCTTGGGGACTAGCGGGAGCGGCACAGATACGCAGTATTTT
CASSLGTSGSGTDTQYF
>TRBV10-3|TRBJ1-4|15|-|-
TGTGCCATCAGTGAAGAGGTGGCAACTAATGAAAAACTGTTTTTT
CAISEEVATNEKLFF
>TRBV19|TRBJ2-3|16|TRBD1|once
TGTGCCAGTAGTATGCAAGGGGGCCTAATCACAGATACGCAGTATTTT
CASSMQGGLITDTQYF
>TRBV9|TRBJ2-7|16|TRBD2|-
TGTGCCAGCAGCAAAGGGATGGGGACTAGCTCCTACGAGCAGTACTTC
CASSKGMGTSSYEQYF
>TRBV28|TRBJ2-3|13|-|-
TGTGCCAGCCGGGGATTTAACACAGATACGCAGTATTTT
CASRGFNTDTQYF
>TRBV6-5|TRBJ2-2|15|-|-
TGTGCCACCCGGAAACATGGGGGCGAGGCCGGGGAGCTGTTTTTT
CATRKHGGEAGELFF
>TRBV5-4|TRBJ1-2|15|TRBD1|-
TGTGCCAGCAGCCCCCACGGACAGGCTAACTATGGCTACACCTTC
CASSPHGQANYGYTF
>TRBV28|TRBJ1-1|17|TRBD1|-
TGTGCCAGCAGTTCTCCCGGGAGACAGGGGGCGGGGACTGAAGCTTTCTTT
CASSSPGRQGAGTEAFF
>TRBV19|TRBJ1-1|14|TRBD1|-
TGTGCCAGTAGTACTACAGGGGGGAGGACTGAAGCTTTCTTT
CASSTTGGRTEAFF
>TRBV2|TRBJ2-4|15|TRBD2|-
TGTGCCAGCAGTCGACTAGCGGGAGAGGGTAACATTCAGTACTTC
CASSRLAGEGNIQYF